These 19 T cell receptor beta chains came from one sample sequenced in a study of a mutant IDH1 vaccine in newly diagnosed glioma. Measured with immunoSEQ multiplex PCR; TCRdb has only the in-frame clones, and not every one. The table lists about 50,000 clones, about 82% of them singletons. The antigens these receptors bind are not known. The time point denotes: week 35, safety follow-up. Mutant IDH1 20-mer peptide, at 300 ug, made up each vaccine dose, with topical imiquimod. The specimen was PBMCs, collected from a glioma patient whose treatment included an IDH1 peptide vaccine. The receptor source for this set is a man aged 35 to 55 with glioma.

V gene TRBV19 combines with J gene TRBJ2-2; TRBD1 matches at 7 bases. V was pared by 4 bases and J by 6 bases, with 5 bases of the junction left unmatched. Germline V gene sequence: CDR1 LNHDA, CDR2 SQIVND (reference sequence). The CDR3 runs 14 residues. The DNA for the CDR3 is TGTGCCAGTAGTACCTATGACAGGGCCGGGGAGCTGTTTTTT. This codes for CASSTYDRAGELFF. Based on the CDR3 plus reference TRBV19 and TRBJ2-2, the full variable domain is DGGITQSPKYLFRKEGQNVTLSCEQNLNHDAMYWYRQDPGQGLRLIYYSQIVNDFQKGDIAEGYSVSREKKESFPLTVTSAQKNPTAFYLCASSTYDRAGELFFGEGSRLTVL.

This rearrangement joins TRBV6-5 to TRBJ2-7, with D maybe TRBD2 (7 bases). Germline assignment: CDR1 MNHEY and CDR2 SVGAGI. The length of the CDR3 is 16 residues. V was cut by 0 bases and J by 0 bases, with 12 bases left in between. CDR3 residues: CASSYSLADSSYEQYV. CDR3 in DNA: TGTGCCAGCAGTTACTCCCTAGCGGACAGCTCCTACGAGCAGTACGTC.

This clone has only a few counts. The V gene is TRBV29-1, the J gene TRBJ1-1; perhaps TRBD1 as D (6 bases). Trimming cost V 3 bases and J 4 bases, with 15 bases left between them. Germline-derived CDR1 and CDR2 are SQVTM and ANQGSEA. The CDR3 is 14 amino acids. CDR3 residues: CSVDLGGRGTEAFF. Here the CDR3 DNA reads TGCAGCGTTGATTTAGGGGGTCGGGGCACTGAAGCTTTCTTT. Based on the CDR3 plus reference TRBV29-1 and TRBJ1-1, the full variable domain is SAVISQKPSRDICQRGTSLTIQCQVDSQVTMMFWYRQQPGQSLTLIATANQGSEATYESGFVIDKFPISRPNLTFSTLTVSNMSPEDSSIYLCSVDLGGRGTEAFFGQGTRLTVV.

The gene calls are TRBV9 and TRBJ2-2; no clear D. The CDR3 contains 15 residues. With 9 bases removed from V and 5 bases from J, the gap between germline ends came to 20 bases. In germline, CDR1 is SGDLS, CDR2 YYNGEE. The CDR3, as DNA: TGTGCCATCTTACCCGGGCCGCCAAGAACCGGGGAGCTGTTTTTT. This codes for CAILPGPPRTGELFF.

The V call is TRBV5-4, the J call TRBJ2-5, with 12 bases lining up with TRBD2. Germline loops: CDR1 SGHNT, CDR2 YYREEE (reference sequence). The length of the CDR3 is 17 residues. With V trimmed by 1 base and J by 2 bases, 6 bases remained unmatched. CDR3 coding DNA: TGTGCCAGCAGCTTGCTCCGACTAGCGGGGGTTCAAGAGACCCAGTACTTC. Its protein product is CASSLLRLAGVQETQYF. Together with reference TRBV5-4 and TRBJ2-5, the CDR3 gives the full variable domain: ETGVTQSPTHLIKTRGQQVTLRCSSQSGHNTVSWYQQALGQGPQFIFQYYREEENGRGNFPPRFSGLQFPNYSSELNVNALELDDSALYLCASSLLRLAGVQETQYFGPGTRLLVL.

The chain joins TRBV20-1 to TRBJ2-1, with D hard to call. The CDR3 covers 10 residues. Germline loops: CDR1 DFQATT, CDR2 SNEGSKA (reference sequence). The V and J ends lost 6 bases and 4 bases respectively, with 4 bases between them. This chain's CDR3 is CSAEYNEQFF. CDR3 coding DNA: TGCAGTGCGGAGTACAATGAGCAGTTCTTC.

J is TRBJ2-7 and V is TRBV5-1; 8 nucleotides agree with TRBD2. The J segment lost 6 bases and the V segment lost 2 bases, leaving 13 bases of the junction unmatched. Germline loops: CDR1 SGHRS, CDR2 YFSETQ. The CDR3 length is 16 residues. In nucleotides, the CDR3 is TGCGCCAGCAGCTTAACTAGCGGCCTCTCAGGGAGCGAGCAGTACTTC. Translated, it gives CASSLTSGLSGSEQYF.

This chain's CDR3 is CASSESGGRTEAFF. CDR3 bases: TGCGCCAGCAGTGAGTCCGGAGGGAGAACTGAAGCTTTCTTT. The rearrangement uses TRBV10-1 and TRBJ1-1, with D unresolved. Trimming left V 0 bases short and J 5 bases short, with 10 bases between. From germline, CDR1 is WNHNN and CDR2 SYGVQD (reference sequence). CDR3 length: 14 residues.

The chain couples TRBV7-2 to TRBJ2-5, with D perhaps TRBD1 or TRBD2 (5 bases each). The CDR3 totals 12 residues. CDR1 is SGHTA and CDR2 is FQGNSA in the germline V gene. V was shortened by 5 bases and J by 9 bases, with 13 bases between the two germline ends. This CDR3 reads CASSPGMGAQYF. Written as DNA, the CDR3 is TGTGCCAGCAGCCCTGGGATGGGGGCCCAGTACTTC.

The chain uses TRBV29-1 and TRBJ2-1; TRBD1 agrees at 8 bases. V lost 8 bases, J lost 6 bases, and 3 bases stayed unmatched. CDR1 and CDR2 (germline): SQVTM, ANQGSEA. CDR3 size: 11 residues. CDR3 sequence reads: CSFGQGNEQFF. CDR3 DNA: TGCAGCTTCGGACAGGGCAATGAGCAGTTCTTC.

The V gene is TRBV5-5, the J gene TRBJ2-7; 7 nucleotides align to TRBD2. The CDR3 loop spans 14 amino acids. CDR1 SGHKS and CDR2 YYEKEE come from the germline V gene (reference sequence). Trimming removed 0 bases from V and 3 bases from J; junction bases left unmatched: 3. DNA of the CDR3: TGTGCCAGCAGCTTGGGACTAGCCGACTACGAGCAGTACTTC. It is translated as CASSLGLADYEQYF.

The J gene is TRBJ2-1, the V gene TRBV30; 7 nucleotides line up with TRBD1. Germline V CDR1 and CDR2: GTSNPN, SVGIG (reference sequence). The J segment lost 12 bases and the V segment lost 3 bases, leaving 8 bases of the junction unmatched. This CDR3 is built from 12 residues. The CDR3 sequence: CAWRSGGELQFF. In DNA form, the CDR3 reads TGTGCCTGGAGGTCAGGGGGAGAATTGCAGTTCTTC.

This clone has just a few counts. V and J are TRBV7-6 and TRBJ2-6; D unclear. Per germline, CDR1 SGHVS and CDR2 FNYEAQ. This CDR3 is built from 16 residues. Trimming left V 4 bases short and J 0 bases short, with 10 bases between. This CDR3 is CASSSSPSSGANVLTF. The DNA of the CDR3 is TGTGCCAGCAGCTCCAGTCCCAGCTCTGGGGCCAACGTCCTGACTTTC.

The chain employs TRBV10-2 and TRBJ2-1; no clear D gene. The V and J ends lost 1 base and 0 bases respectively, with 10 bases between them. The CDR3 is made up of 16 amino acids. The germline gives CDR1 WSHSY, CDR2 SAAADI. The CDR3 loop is CASSEFSTSSYNEQFF. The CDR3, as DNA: TGCGCCAGCAGTGAGTTTTCTACGAGCTCCTACAATGAGCAGTTCTTC.

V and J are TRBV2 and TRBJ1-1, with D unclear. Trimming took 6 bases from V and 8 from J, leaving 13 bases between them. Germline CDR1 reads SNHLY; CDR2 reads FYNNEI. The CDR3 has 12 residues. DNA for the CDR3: TGTGCCAGCAGGCTCTTGATCAGCGAAGCTTTCTTT. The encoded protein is CASRLLISEAFF.

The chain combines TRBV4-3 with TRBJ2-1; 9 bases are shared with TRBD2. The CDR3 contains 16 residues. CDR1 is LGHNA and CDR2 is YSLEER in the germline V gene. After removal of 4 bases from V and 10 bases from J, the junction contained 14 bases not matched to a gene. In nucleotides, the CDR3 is TGCGCCAGCAGCCGGAACTTCGCGGGAGGGTACATGGAGCAGTTCTTC. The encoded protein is CASSRNFAGGYMEQFF.

CDR3 residues: CASSLGNEAFF. The CDR3 region has the DNA TGTGCCAGCTCTCTGGGGAATGAAGCTTTCTTT. The chain uses TRBV18 and TRBJ1-1; D is unresolved. The length of the CDR3 is 11 residues. Trimming removed 6 bases at V and 7 bases at J, with 9 bases between. Germline values: CDR1 KGHSH, CDR2 LQKENI. Full variable domain (remainder filled in from reference TRBV18 and TRBJ1-1): NAGVMQNPRHLVRRRGQEARLRCSPMKGHSHVYWYRQLPEEGLKFMVYLQKENIIDESGMPKERFSAEFPKEGPSILRIQQVVRGDSAAYFCASSLGNEAFFGQGTRLTVV.

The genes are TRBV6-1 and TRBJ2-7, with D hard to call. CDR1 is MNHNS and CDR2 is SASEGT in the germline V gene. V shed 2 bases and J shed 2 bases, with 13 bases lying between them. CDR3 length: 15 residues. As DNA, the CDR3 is TGTGCCAGCAGTGAAACAGCGAACGGCCCCTACGAGCAGTACGTC. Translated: CASSETANGPYEQYV.

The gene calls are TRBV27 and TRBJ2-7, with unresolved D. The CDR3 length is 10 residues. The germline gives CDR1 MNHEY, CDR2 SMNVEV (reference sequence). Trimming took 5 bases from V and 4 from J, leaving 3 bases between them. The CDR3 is CASSPYEQYF. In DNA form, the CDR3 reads TGTGCCAGCAGTCCGTACGAGCAGTACTTC.